The following is a T cell receptor (beta chain) sequence with its context. The target antigen is unknown. The protocol was immunoSEQ multiplex PCR, while the TCRdb copy is restricted to in-frame clones and leaves out a portion. The sample carries approximately 260,000 clones, about 86% recorded once. The CDR3 sequence is 15 residues long. Germline CDR1 is MNHEY and CDR2 is SMNVEV (reference sequence). V lost 7 bases and J lost 3, with 18 bases in between. This entry belongs to a study of cytomegalovirus exposure and HLA in healthy donors. Study conclusions and caveats: Three CMV-associated chains proved CMV antigen-specific in vitro.

The receptor's source is a woman aged 18-29 years in good health and CMV-seronegative. The chain links TRBV27 to TRBJ1-1; possible D gene TRBD1, 6 bases. Material: PBMCs. The CDR3 is CASTENGGRDTEAFF. The CDR3 region has the DNA TGTGCCAGCACCGAAAACGGGGGGCGCGACACTGAAGCTTTCTTT.